This T cell receptor (beta chain) appears in the sequencing data of a study of blood T cell repertoires in COVID-19. Study as a whole: Spain, Italy and the United States supplied samples that represented acute and convalescent COVID-19. Nucleic acid was either cDNA or gDNA, and it came from T cells, B-cell-depleted T cells, or PBMCs.

V lost 2 bases and J lost 6, with 13 bases in between. There are 14 residues in the CDR3. Germline assignment: CDR1 SNHLY and CDR2 FYNNEI. This clone appeared a few times. How the authors handled the data: Counts of nucleated cells, estimated from reference gene primer amplification, were obtained. Only in-frame clones appear in the TCRdb table, and some are missing; sequencing was by immunoSEQ multiplex PCR. V and J calls plus clone size are reproduced from that table; the DNA served to infer D and trimming. The repertoire consists of roughly 310,000 clones, with roughly 90% occurring once and the leading ten covering under 5%.

The V call is TRBV2, the J call TRBJ1-2; no clear D gene. This clonotype was sampled from a woman aged 45-59 years with active or convalescent COVID-19. Sequencing was carried out using peripheral blood. The CDR3 DNA sequence: TGTGCCAGCAGTGAAAGCAGGCTCACCGATGGCTACACCTTC. Amino acid sequence: CASSESRLTDGYTF.